This T cell receptor beta chain stems from a study of blood T cell repertoires in COVID-19. For the study at large: Spain, Italy and the United States supplied samples that represented acute and convalescent COVID-19. From T cells, B-cell-depleted T cells, or PBMCs came the material, which was cDNA or gDNA.

Sequencing used immunoSEQ multiplex PCR; TCRdb keeps in-frame clones, though not all of them. The sample carries around 120,000 clones, roughly four fifths recorded once. Trimming left V 6 bases short and J 0 bases short, with 8 bases between. This CDR3 is built from 13 residues. Germline CDR1 is MNHEY and CDR2 is SVGAGI. J is TRBJ1-1 and V is TRBV6-5; a possible D gene is TRBD1 (6 bases). The sequenced sample consisted of peripheral blood. The receptor's source is a man between 65 and 79 years old with active or convalescent COVID-19. CDR3 in amino acids: CASSGQLNTEAFF. The CDR3 DNA follows: TGTGCCAGCAGCGGACAGCTGAACACTGAAGCTTTCTTT.